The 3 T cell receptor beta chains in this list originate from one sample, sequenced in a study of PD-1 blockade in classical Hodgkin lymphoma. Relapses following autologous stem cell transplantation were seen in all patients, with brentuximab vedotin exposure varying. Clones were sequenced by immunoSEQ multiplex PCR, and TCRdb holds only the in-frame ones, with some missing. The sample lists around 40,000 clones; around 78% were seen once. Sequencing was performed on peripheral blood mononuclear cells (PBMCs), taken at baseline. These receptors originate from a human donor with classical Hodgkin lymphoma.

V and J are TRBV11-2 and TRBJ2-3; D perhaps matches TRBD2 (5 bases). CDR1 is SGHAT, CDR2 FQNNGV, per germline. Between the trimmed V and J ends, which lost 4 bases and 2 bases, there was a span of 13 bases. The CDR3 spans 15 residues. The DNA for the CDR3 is TGTGCCAGCAGCTGGACTCGTGTTGTCACAGATACGCAGTATTTT. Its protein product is CASSWTRVVTDTQYF.

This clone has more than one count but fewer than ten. The CDR3, as DNA: TGTGCCATCAAGGCTTCCCTAGCCCCAGCTGGAGAGCAGTACTTC. Translation gives CAIKASLAPAGEQYF. The rearrangement uses TRBV10-3 and TRBJ2-7; a possible D gene is TRBD2 (5 bases). V shed 7 bases and J shed 7 bases, with 23 bases lying between them. The CDR3 is 15 amino acids. Looked up from germline, CDR1 is ENHRY and CDR2 is SYGVKD.

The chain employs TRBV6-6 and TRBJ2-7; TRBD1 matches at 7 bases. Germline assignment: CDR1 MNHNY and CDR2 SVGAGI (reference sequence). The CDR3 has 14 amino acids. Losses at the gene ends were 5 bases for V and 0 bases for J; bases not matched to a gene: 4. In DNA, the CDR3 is TGTGCCAGCAGTGTCCGGGACAGCTCCTACGAGCAGTACTTC. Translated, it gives CASSVRDSSYEQYF.